A selection of T cell receptor beta chains follows, all from one sample in a study of regulatory T cells. Method: immunoSEQ multiplex PCR; TCRdb's copy keeps in-frame clones and lacks some. Among 32,000 or so clones listed, about nine tenths were seen once. The specimen was conventional CD4+ T cells sorted from blood. These receptors all come from a person aged 18 to 30 with CD3G deficiency. CDR3s include the opening cysteine and the closing phenylalanine or tryptophan. The order of the fields is V gene, clone size, J gene, D gene, CDR3 DNA, CDR3 protein. The D gene is left open where the match is weak. Expanded clones get a size class; other rows say once, few or many, or leave the size out.

V gene: TRBV10-3
clone size: .
J gene: TRBJ1-2
D gene: .
CDR3 DNA: TGTGCCATCAGTGGAGTTAACTATGGCTACACCTTC
CDR3 protein: CAISGVNYGYTF

V gene: TRBV5-4
clone size: .
J gene: TRBJ2-3
D gene: TRBD2
CDR3 DNA: TGTGCCAGCAGCTTACCGGGACTAGCAGCGACAGATACGCAGTATTTT
CDR3 protein: CASSLPGLAATDTQYF

V gene: TRBV7-9
clone size: .
J gene: TRBJ2-3
D gene: TRBD1
CDR3 DNA: TGTGCCAGCAGCTTTAGGGACAGGGTGTATTTT
CDR3 protein: CASSFRDRVYF

V gene: TRBV28
clone size: .
J gene: TRBJ2-3
D gene: TRBD2
CDR3 DNA: TGTGCCAGCAAGTCTAGCGGGATCAGTACGCAGTATTTT
CDR3 protein: CASKSSGISTQYF

V gene: TRBV2
clone size: .
J gene: TRBJ2-6
D gene: .
CDR3 DNA: TGTGCCAGCACAAGGAGTGGGGCCAACGTCCTGACTTTC
CDR3 protein: CASTRSGANVLTF

V gene: TRBV19
clone size: .
J gene: TRBJ1-1
D gene: .
CDR3 DNA: TGTGCCAGTAGTCCTCCGGGAGGCCTCAGGCTCCCTGAAGCTTTCTTT
CDR3 protein: CASSPPGGLRLPEAFF

V gene: TRBV6-1
clone size: few
J gene: TRBJ2-2
D gene: TRBD1
CDR3 DNA: TGTGCCAGCAGCCTAGGGGGCCCGAACACCGGGGAGCTGTTTTTT
CDR3 protein: CASSLGGPNTGELFF

V gene: TRBV7-9
clone size: .
J gene: TRBJ2-2
D gene: TRBD1
CDR3 DNA: TGTGCCAGCAGCCCGACTGGACAGGGTGGACGCACCGGGGAGCTGTTTTTT
CDR3 protein: CASSPTGQGGRTGELFF

V gene: TRBV19
clone size: .
J gene: TRBJ1-6
D gene: TRBD1
CDR3 DNA: TGTGCCAGTAGGTCCGGGACAGGGGGTTCACCCCTCCACTTT
CDR3 protein: CASRSGTGGSPLHF

V gene: TRBV7-9
clone size: .
J gene: TRBJ2-5
D gene: .
CDR3 DNA: TGTGCCAGCACTCACACGACGGGGGTGAGGGGAAAAGAGACCCAGTACTTC
CDR3 protein: CASTHTTGVRGKETQYF

V gene: TRBV7-9
clone size: .
J gene: TRBJ2-1
D gene: .
CDR3 DNA: TGTGCCAGCAGCCTCCGACTAGGAGGTGAGCAGTTCTTC
CDR3 protein: CASSLRLGGEQFF

V gene: TRBV6-4
clone size: .
J gene: TRBJ2-3
D gene: TRBD1
CDR3 DNA: TGTGCCAGCAGTACAGGGGACAAAGATACAGATACGCAGTATTTT
CDR3 protein: CASSTGDKDTDTQYF

V gene: TRBV19
clone size: .
J gene: TRBJ1-5
D gene: .
CDR3 DNA: TGTGCCAGTCAGAGTGGAAGACACCAGCATTTT
CDR3 protein: CASQSGRHQHF

V gene: TRBV11-2
clone size: .
J gene: TRBJ2-7
D gene: TRBD1
CDR3 DNA: TGTGCCAGCAGCTTAGATCTAGGCAGGGGGCGCGAGCAGTACTTC
CDR3 protein: CASSLDLGRGREQYF

V gene: TRBV6-1
clone size: .
J gene: TRBJ2-3
D gene: .
CDR3 DNA: TGTGCCAGCAGTGGGCACAGGGCAGATACGCAGTATTTT
CDR3 protein: CASSGHRADTQYF

V gene: TRBV18
clone size: .
J gene: TRBJ1-3
D gene: .
CDR3 DNA: TGTGCCAGCTCACCGAGGACGGCCGCCAACTCTGGAAACACCATATATTTT
CDR3 protein: CASSPRTAANSGNTIYF

V gene: TRBV28
clone size: .
J gene: TRBJ2-3
D gene: .
CDR3 DNA: TGTGCCAGCAGTAGGCCTTTTCCCACAGATACGCAGTATTTT
CDR3 protein: CASSRPFPTDTQYF

V gene: TRBV11-3
clone size: .
J gene: TRBJ2-5
D gene: TRBD1
CDR3 DNA: TGTGCCAGCAGCCCGACAGGGACGGGAGAGACCCAGTACTTC
CDR3 protein: CASSPTGTGETQYF

V gene: TRBV27
clone size: .
J gene: TRBJ2-7
D gene: .
CDR3 DNA: TGTGCCAGCAGTTTATCAAGAGATTCCTACGAGCAGTACTTC
CDR3 protein: CASSLSRDSYEQYF

V gene: TRBV28
clone size: .
J gene: TRBJ2-1
D gene: .
CDR3 DNA: TGTGCCAGCAGTTTATTGTCCAAGGGCGGGTGGTACAATGAGCAGTTCTTC
CDR3 protein: CASSLLSKGGWYNEQFF

V gene: TRBV5-1
clone size: .
J gene: TRBJ2-1
D gene: TRBD2
CDR3 DNA: TGCGCCAGCAGCTTGGGACTAGCGGCTTACAATGAGCAGTTCTTC
CDR3 protein: CASSLGLAAYNEQFF

V gene: TRBV4-2
clone size: .
J gene: TRBJ1-3
D gene: TRBD1
CDR3 DNA: TGTGCCAGCAGGCGGGGACAGGGAAACACCATATATTTT
CDR3 protein: CASRRGQGNTIYF

V gene: TRBV6-6
clone size: .
J gene: TRBJ2-2
D gene: TRBD2
CDR3 DNA: TGTGCCAGCAGGGGGACTAGCGGGAGTGACACCGGGGAGCTGTTTTTT
CDR3 protein: CASRGTSGSDTGELFF

V gene: TRBV10-3
clone size: .
J gene: TRBJ2-7
D gene: .
CDR3 DNA: TGTGCCATCAGTGTGGGCTCCCACTACGAGCAGTACTTC
CDR3 protein: CAISVGSHYEQYF

V gene: TRBV6-6
clone size: .
J gene: TRBJ1-2
D gene: TRBD1
CDR3 DNA: TGTGCCAGCAGAATCGACAGGGCGGGCTACACCTTC
CDR3 protein: CASRIDRAGYTF

V gene: TRBV7-8
clone size: .
J gene: TRBJ2-4
D gene: TRBD1
CDR3 DNA: TGTGCCAGCAGCTTAGGCAGCAGGGGGAACATTCAGTACTTC
CDR3 protein: CASSLGSRGNIQYF

V gene: TRBV6-1
clone size: .
J gene: TRBJ1-4
D gene: .
CDR3 DNA: TGTGCCAGCAGTGATTCTGGGGAGAGGAAACTGTTTTTT
CDR3 protein: CASSDSGERKLFF

V gene: TRBV7-9
clone size: .
J gene: TRBJ2-1
D gene: .
CDR3 DNA: TGTGCCAGCAGCTTACGTTCCAACAATGAGCAGTTCTTC
CDR3 protein: CASSLRSNNEQFF

V gene: TRBV28
clone size: .
J gene: TRBJ2-3
D gene: TRBD1
CDR3 DNA: TGTGCCAGCAGTTTAATGGGGAAGACAGGGGGAACAGATACGCAGTATTTT
CDR3 protein: CASSLMGKTGGTDTQYF

V gene: TRBV10-3
clone size: .
J gene: TRBJ1-1
D gene: .
CDR3 DNA: TGTGCCATCAGTCAGGGCAAAGGGACTGAAGCTTTCTTT
CDR3 protein: CAISQGKGTEAFF

V gene: TRBV5-1
clone size: .
J gene: TRBJ2-2
D gene: .
CDR3 DNA: TGCGCCAGCAGCTTGGGGGATGGCGGGGAGCTGTTTTTT
CDR3 protein: CASSLGDGGELFF

V gene: TRBV10-3
clone size: .
J gene: TRBJ1-2
D gene: .
CDR3 DNA: TGTGCCATCATTCGGACGGGGCCGCTCACCTTC
CDR3 protein: CAIIRTGPLTF

V gene: TRBV11-2
clone size: .
J gene: TRBJ2-5
D gene: TRBD2
CDR3 DNA: TGTGCCAGCAGCTTAGGGGCGGGAGCGGGCGAGACCCAGTACTTC
CDR3 protein: CASSLGAGAGETQYF